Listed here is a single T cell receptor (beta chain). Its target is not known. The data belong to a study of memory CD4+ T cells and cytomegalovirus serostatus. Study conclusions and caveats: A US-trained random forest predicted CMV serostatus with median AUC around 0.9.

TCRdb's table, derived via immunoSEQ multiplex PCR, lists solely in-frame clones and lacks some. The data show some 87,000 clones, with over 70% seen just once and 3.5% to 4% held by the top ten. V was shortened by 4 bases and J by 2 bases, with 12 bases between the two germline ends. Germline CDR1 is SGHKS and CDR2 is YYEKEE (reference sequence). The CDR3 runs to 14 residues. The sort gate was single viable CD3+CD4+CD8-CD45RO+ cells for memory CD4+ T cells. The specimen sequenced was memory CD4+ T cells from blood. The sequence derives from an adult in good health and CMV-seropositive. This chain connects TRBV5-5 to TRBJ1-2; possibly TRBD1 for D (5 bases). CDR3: CASSRDETNYGYTF. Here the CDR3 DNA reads TGTGCCAGCAGCCGGGACGAAACCAACTATGGCTACACCTTC.